Sequencing of this T cell receptor beta chain was carried out in a study of identifying expanded T cells in peripheral blood. Overall study findings and caveats: Variance in clone template counts between approximately 2-week samples significantly increased with total template count across all healthy donors. Over about two and four weeks, about 17 and 20 clones changed, versus 1.2 between replicates.

Healthy donors had no documented immune events, such as infections, while sampled. This clone was picked up one time. Antigen: not known. TCRdb's copy holds only in-frame clones and misses some; the assay was immunoSEQ multiplex PCR. The sample yields 100,000 to 150,000 clones, 86% seen once. V dropped 0 bases and J dropped 2 bases, with 14 bases sitting between them. This CDR3 is built from 16 residues. The germline V gene has CDR1 SGHRS and CDR2 YFSETQ. The clonotype comes from a person aged 18-70 years in good health. Material: blood. The chain employs TRBV5-1 and TRBJ1-1, with a weak D call TRBD1 (6 bases). CDR3 sequence reads: CASSLGAGQQNTEAFF. The CDR3 nucleotides are TGCGCCAGCAGCTTGGGGGCGGGACAACAAAACACTGAAGCTTTCTTT.